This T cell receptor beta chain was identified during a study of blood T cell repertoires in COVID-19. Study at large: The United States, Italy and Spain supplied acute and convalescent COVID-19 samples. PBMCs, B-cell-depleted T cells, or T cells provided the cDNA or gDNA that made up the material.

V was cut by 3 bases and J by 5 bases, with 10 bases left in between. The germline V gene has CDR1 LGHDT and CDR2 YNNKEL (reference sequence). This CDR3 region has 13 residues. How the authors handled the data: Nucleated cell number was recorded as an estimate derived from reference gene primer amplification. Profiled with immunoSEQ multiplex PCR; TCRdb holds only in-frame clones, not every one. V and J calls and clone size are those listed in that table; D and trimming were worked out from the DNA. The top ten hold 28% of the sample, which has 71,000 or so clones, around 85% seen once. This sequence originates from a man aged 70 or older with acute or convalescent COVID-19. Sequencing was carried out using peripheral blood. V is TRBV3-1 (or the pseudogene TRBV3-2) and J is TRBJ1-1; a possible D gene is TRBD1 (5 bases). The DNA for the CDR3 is TGTGCCAGCAGCCAGGGGGGACGAACTGAAGCTTTCTTT. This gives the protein CASSQGGRTEAFF.